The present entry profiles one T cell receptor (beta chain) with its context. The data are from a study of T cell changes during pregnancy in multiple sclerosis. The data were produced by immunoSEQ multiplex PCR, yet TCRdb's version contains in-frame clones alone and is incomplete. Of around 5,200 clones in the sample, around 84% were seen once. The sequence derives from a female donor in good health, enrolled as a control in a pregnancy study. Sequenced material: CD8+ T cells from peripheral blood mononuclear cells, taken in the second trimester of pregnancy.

The CDR3 spells CASSLKVRDEQYF. The DNA of the CDR3 is TGTGCCAGCAGCTTAAAGGTCCGGGACGAGCAGTACTTC. This rearrangement joins TRBV7-3 to TRBJ2-7; D call uncertain. CDR1 is SGHTA, CDR2 FQGTGA, per germline. The CDR3 extends over 13 amino acids. The V end was cut by 1 base, the J end by 5 bases, with 9 bases between.